This T cell receptor (beta chain) emerged from a study of T cells in Graves' hyperthyroidism and ophthalmopathy. This clonotype has a handful of counts. This sequence may be a read error, since a much larger clone differs from it by one base. CDR3 size: 18 residues. CDR1 and CDR2 from the germline V gene are LGHDT and YNNKEL (reference sequence). TCR beta CDR3 region amplification was performed from RNA transcripts. HTBI primers were used for first-round RT-PCR of the TCR CDR3. Via MiXCR, TCRdb re-called the multiplex PCR reads, giving one row per CDR3 protein. The data contain a few hundred thousand distinct CDR3 sequences, roughly an eighth of them singletons.

The clonotype comes from a woman under 30 with Graves' hyperthyroidism. The sequenced material came from blood. The rearrangement joins TRBV3-1 to TRBJ1-3; possibly TRBD1 for D (5 bases). This CDR3 reads CASSHGTLTWGSGTTIYF. CDR3 nucleotides: TGTGCCAGCAGCCACGGGACCCTGACGTGGGGCTCTGGAACCACCATATATTTT.